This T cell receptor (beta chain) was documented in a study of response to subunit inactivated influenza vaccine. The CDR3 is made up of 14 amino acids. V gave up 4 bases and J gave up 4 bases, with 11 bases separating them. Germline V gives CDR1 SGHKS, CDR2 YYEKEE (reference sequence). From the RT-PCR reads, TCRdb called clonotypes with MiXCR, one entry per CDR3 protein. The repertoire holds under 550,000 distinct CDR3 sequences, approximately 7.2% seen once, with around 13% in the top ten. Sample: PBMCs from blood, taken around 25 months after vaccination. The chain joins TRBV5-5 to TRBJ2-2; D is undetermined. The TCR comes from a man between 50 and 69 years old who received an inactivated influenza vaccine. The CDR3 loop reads CASSRVVGTGELFF. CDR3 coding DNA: TGTGCCAGCAGCCGGGTAGTCGGCACCGGGGAGCTGTTTTTT.